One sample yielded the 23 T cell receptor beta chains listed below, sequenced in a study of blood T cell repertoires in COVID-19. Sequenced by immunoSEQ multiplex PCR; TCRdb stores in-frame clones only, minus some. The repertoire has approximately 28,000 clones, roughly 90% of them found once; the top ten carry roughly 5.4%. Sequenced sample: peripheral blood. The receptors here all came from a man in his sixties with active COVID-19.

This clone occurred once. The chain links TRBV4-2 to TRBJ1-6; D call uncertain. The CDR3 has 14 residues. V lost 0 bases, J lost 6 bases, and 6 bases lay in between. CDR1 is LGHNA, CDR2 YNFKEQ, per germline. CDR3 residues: CASSQDGANSPLHF. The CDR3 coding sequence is TGTGCCAGCAGCCAAGACGGAGCTAATTCACCCCTCCACTTT.

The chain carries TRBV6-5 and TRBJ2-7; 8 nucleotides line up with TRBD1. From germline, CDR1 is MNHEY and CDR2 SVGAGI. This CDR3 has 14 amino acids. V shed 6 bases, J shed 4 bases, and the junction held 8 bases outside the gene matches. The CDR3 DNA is TGTGCCAGCAGCCCCTCAGGGGGCGGGTACGAGCAGTACTTC. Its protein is CASSPSGGGYEQYF.

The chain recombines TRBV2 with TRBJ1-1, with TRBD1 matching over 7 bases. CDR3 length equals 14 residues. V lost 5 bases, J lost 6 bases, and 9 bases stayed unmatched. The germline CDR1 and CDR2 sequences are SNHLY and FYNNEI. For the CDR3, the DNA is TGTGCCAGCAGTTGGACAGGATATTTGTCTGAAGCTTTCTTT. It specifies CASSWTGYLSEAFF.

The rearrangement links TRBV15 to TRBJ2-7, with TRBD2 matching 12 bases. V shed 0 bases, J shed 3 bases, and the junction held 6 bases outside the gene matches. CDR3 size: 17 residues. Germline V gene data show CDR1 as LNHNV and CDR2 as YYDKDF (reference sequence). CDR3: CATSRDSGLAGFYEQYF. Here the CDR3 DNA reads TGTGCCACCAGCAGAGACTCCGGACTAGCGGGATTCTACGAGCAGTACTTC. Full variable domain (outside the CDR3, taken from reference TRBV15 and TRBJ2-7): DAMVIQNPRYQVTQFGKPVTLSCSQTLNHNVMYWYQQKSSQAPKLLFHYYDKDFNNEADTPDNFQSRRPNTSFCFLDIRSPGLGDTAMYLCATSRDSGLAGFYEQYFGPGTRLTVT.

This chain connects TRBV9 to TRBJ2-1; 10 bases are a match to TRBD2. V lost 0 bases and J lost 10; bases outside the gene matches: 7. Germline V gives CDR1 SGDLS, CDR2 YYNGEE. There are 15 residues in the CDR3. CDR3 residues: CASSVAGLAVGEQFF. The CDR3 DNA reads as TGTGCCAGCAGCGTAGCCGGACTAGCGGTGGGAGAGCAGTTCTTC.

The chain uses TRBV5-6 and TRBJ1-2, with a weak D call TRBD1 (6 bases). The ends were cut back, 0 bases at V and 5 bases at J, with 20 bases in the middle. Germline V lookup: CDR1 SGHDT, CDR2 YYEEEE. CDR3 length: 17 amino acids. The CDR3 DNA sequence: TGTGCCAGCAGCTTGGTGGGCACAGGGCCCCGCTCATATGGCTACACCTTC. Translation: CASSLVGTGPRSYGYTF.

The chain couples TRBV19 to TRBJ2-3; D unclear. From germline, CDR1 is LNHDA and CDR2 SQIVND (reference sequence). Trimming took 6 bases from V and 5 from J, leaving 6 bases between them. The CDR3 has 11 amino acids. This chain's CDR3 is CASSLVDTQYF. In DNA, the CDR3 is TGTGCCAGTAGCCTCGTAGATACGCAGTATTTT. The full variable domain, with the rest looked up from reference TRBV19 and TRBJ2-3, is DGGITQSPKYLFRKEGQNVTLSCEQNLNHDAMYWYRQDPGQGLRLIYYSQIVNDFQKGDIAEGYSVSREKKESFPLTVTSAQKNPTAFYLCASSLVDTQYFGPGTRLTVL.

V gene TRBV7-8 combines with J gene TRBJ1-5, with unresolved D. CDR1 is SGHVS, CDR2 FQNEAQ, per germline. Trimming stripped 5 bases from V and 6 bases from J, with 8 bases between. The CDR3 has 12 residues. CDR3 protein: CASSLSLQPQHF. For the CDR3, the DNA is TGTGCCAGCAGCCTTAGTCTTCAGCCCCAGCATTTT.

In DNA, the CDR3 is TGTGCCAGCAGTTACAGACCGGGACTAGCAAATGAGCAGTTCTTC. This encodes CASSYRPGLANEQFF. The V call is TRBV6-5, the J call TRBJ2-1; 9 bases agree with TRBD2. The germline V gene has CDR1 MNHEY and CDR2 SVGAGI. This CDR3 has 15 amino acids. V dropped 2 bases and J dropped 7; count of bases not matched to a gene: 6.

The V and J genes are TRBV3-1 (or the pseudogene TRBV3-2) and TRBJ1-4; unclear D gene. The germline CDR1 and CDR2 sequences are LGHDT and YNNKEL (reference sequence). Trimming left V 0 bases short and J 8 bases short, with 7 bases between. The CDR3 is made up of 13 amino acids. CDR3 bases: TGTGCCAGCAGCCAAGAGTTGCGGGAAAAACTGTTTTTT. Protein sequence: CASSQELREKLFF.

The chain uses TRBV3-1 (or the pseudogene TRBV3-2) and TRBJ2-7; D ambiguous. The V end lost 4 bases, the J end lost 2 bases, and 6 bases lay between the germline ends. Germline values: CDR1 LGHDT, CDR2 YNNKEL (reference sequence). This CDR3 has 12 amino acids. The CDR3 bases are TGTGCCAGCAGCCGGGCCGCCTACGAGCAGTACTTC. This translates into CASSRAAYEQYF.

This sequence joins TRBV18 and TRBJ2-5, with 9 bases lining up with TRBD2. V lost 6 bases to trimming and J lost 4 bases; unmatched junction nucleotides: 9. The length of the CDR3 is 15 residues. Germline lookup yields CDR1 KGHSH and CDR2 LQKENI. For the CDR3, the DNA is TGTGCCAGCTCCGGTAGCGGGGGAACTGGAGAGACCCAGTACTTC. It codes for CASSGSGGTGETQYF.

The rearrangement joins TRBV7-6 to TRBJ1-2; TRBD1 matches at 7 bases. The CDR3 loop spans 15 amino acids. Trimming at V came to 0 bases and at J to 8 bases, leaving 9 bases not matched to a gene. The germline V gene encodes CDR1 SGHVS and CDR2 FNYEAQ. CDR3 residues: CASSLAMRQGGGYTF. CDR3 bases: TGTGCCAGCAGCTTAGCCATGCGACAGGGTGGCGGCTACACCTTC.

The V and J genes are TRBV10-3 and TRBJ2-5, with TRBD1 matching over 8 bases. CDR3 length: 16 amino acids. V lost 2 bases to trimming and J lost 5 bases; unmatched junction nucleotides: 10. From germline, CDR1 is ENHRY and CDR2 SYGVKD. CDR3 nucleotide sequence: TGTGCCATCAGTGAGGGACAGGGTTTCGTTCGGGAGACCCAGTACTTC. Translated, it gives CAISEGQGFVRETQYF.

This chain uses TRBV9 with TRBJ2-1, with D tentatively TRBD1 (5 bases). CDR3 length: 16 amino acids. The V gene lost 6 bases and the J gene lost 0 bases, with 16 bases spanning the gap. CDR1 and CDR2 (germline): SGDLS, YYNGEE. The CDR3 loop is CASTERMDNSYNEQFF. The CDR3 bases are TGTGCCAGCACCGAGAGGATGGACAACTCCTACAATGAGCAGTTCTTC.

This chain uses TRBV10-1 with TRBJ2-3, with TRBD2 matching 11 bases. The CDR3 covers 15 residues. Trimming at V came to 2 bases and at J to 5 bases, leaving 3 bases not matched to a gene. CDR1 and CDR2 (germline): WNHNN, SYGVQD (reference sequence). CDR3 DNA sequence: TGCGCCAGCAGTGAGCGGGGGACTAGCGGAGATACGCAGTATTTT. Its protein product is CASSERGTSGDTQYF.

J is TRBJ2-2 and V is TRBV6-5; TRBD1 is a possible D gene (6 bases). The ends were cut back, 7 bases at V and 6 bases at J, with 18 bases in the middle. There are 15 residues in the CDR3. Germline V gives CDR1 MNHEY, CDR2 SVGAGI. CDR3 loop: CASKSGVLHAGELFF. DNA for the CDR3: TGTGCCAGCAAGTCAGGGGTTTTGCATGCCGGGGAGCTGTTTTTT.

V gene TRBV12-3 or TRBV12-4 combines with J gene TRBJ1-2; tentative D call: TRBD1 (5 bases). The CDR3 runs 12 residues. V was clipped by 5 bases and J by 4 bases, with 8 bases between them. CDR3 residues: CASSGGGYGYTF. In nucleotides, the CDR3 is TGTGCCAGCAGTGGGGGAGGCTATGGCTACACCTTC.

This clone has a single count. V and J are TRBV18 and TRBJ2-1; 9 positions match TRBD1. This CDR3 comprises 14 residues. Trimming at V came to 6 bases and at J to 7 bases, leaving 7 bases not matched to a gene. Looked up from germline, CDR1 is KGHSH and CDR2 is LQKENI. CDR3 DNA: TGTGCCAGCTCCCCGGGGACAGGGAGGAATGAGCAGTTCTTC. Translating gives CASSPGTGRNEQFF.

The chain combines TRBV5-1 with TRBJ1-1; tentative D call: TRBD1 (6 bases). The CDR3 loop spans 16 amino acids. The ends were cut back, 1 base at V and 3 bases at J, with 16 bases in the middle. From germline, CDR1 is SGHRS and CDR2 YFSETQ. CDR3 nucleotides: TGCGCCAGCAGCTTGACCGGCTACGAGGGGGACACTGAAGCTTTCTTT. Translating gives CASSLTGYEGDTEAFF.

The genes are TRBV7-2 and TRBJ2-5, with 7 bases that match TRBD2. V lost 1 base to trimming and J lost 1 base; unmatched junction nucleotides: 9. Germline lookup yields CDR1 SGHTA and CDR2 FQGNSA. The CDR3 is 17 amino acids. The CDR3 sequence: CASSLEGRLALQETQYF. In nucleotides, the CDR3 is TGTGCCAGCAGCTTAGAGGGAAGACTAGCCCTCCAAGAGACCCAGTACTTC.

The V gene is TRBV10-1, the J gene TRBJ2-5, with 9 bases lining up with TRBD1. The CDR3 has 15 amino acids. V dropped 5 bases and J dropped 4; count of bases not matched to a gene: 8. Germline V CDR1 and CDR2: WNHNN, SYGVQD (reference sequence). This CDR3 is CASSSNRDRAETQYF. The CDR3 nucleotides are TGCGCCAGCAGTTCGAACCGGGACAGGGCAGAGACCCAGTACTTC.

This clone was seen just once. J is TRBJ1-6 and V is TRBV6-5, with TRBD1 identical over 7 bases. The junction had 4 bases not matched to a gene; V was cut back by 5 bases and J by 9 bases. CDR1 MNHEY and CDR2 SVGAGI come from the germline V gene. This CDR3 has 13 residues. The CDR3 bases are TGTGCCAGCAGTCAGACAGGGTTTTCACCCCTCCACTTT. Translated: CASSQTGFSPLHF.